The sequence of this TCR beta chain was determined in a study of patients and donors after allogeneic stem cell transplantation. TCRdb analysed the RT-PCR reads with MiXCR anew, one entry per CDR3 protein. The table lists around 200,000 distinct CDR3 sequences, around two fifths of them singletons. Sequencing used blood, either unsorted or a sorted T cell fraction (not recorded which). The receptor was isolated from a human donor who was either an allogeneic HSCT recipient or a stem cell or donor lymphocyte infusion donor (not recorded which). It is not recorded whose cells these are; they may come from a transplant donor.

The CDR3 DNA reads as TGTGCCAGCAGCAGACAGGGATGGGACTACGAGCAGTACTTC. Encoded protein: CASSRQGWDYEQYF. This rearrangement joins TRBV13 to TRBJ2-7, with TRBD1 identical over 7 bases. With 5 bases clipped from V and 3 bases from J, the junction kept 7 bases outside the gene matches. The CDR3 extends over 14 amino acids. Germline CDR1 is PRHDT and CDR2 is FYEKMQ (reference sequence).